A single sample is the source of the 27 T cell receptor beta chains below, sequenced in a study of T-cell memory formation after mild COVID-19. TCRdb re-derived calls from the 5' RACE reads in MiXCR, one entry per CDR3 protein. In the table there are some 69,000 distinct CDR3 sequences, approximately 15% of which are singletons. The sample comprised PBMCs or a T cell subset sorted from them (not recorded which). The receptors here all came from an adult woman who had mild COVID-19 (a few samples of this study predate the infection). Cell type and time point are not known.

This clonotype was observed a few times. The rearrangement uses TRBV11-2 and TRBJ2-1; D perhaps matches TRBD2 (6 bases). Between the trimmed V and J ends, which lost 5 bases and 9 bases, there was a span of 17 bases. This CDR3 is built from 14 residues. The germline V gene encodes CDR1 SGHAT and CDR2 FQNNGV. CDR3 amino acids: CASSLHSIGSEQFF. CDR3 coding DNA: TGTGCCAGCAGCCTCCATAGCATCGGGAGTGAGCAGTTCTTC.

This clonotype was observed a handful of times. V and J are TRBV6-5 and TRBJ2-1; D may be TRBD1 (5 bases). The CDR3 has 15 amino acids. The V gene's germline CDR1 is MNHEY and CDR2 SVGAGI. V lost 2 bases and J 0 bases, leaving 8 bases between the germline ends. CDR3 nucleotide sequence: TGTGCCAGCAGTTACGGGGCTAGCTCCTACAATGAGCAGTTCTTC. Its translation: CASSYGASSYNEQFF.

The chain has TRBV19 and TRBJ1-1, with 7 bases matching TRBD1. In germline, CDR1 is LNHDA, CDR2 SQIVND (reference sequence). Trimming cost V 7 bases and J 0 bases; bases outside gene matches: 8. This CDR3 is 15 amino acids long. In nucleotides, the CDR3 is TGTGCCAGTAAGGACAGGAGATACATGAACACTGAAGCTTTCTTT. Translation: CASKDRRYMNTEAFF.

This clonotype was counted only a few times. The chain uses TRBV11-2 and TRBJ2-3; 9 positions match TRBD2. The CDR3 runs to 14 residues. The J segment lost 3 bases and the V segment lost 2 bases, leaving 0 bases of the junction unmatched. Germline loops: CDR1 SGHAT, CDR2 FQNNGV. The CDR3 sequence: CASSLTSGTDTQYF. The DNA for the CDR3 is TGTGCCAGCAGCTTAACTAGCGGGACAGATACGCAGTATTTT.

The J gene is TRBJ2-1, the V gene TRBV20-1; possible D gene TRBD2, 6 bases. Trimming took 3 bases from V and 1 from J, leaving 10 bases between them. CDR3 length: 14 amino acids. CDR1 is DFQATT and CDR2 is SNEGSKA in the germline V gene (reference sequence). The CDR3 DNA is TGCAGTGCTAGGGACGGGGGATCCTACAATGAGCAGTTCTTC. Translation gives CSARDGGSYNEQFF.

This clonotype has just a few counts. CDR3 coding DNA: TGTGCCATCAGTGATCTCAGTACCAGAGATAGCAATCAGCCCCAGCATTTT. The encoded protein is CAISDLSTRDSNQPQHF. The V and J genes are TRBV10-3 and TRBJ1-5; D is unresolved. Trimming removed 3 bases at V and 0 bases at J, with 15 bases between. This CDR3 comprises 17 residues. Germline V gene data show CDR1 as ENHRY and CDR2 as SYGVKD.

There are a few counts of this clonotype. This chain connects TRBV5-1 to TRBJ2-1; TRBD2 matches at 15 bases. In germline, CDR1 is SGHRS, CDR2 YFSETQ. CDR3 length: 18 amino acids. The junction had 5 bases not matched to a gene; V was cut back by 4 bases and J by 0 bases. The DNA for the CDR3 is TGCGCCAGCAGCGTGGGACTAGCGGGGGGTAGCTCCTACAATGAGCAGTTCTTC. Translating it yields CASSVGLAGGSSYNEQFF.

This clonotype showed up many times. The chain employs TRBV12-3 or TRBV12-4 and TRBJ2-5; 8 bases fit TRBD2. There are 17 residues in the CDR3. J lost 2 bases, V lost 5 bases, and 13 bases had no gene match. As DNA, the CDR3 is TGTGCCAGCAGTCCGGGGACTAGTCCTAACCATCAAGAGACCCAGTACTTC. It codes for CASSPGTSPNHQETQYF.

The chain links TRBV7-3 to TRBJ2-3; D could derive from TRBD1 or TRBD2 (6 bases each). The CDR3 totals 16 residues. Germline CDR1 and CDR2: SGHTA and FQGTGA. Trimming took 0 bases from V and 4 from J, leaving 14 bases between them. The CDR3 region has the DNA TGTGCCAGCAGCTTAACGTGGGGGGCCCCACCAGATACGCAGTATTTT. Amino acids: CASSLTWGAPPDTQYF.

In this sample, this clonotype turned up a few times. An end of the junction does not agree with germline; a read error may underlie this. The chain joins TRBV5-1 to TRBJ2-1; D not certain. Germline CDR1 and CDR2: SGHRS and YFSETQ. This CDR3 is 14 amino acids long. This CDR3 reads CASSDRDGYSEQFF. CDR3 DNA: TGCGCCAGCAGCGACCGCGACGGCTACAGTGAGCAGTTCTTC.

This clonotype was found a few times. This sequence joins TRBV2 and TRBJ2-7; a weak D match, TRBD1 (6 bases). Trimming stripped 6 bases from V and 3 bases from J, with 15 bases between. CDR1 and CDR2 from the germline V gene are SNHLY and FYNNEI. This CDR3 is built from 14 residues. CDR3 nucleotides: TGTGCCAGCAGGGAACCGGGACAAGACTACGAGCAGTACTTC. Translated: CASREPGQDYEQYF.

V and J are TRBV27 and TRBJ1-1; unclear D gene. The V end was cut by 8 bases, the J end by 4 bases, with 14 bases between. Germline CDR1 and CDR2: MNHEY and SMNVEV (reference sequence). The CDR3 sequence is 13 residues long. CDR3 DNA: TGTGCCAGCCGACCCGGTACCGCCACTGAAGCTTTCTTT. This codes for CASRPGTATEAFF.

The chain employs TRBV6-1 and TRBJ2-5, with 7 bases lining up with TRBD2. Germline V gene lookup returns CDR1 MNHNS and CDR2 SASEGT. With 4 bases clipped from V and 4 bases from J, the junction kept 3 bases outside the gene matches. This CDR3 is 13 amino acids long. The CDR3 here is CASSAGGGETQYF. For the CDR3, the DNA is TGTGCCAGCAGTGCTGGCGGGGGAGAGACCCAGTACTTC.

CDR3 amino acids: CASSSGQISYEQYF. The CDR3 DNA sequence: TGCGCCAGCAGCTCGGGACAGATCTCCTACGAGCAGTACTTC. The J gene is TRBJ2-7, the V gene TRBV5-1, with 7 bases lining up with TRBD1. The CDR3 sequence is 14 residues long. Trimming removed 3 bases from V and 0 bases from J; junction bases left unmatched: 3. Germline lookup yields CDR1 SGHRS and CDR2 YFSETQ.

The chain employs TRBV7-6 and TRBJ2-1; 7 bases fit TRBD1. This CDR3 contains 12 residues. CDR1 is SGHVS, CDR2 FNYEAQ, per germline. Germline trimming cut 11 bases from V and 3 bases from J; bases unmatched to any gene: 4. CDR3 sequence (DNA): TGTGCCTCCTGGGACAGCTACAATGAGCAGTTCTTC. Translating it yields CASWDSYNEQFF.

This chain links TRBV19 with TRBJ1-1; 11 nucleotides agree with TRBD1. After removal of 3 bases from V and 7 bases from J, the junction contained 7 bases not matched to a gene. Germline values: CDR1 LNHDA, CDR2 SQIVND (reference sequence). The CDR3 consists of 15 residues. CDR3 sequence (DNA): TGTGCCAGTAGTATCACCGGGACAGGGGGTTTTGAAGCTTTCTTT. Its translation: CASSITGTGGFEAFF.

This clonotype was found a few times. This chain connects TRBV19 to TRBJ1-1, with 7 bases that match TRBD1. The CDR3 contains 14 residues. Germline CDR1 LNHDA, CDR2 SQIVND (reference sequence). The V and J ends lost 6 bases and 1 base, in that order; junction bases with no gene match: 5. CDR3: CASSPGTANTEAFF. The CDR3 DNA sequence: TGTGCCAGTAGCCCCGGGACAGCGAACACTGAAGCTTTCTTT.

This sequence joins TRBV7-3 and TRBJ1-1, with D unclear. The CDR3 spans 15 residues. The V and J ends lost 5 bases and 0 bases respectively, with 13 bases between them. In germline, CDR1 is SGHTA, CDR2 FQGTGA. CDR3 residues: CASSPYSGMNTEAFF. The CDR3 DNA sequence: TGTGCCAGCAGCCCCTATAGCGGTATGAACACTGAAGCTTTCTTT.

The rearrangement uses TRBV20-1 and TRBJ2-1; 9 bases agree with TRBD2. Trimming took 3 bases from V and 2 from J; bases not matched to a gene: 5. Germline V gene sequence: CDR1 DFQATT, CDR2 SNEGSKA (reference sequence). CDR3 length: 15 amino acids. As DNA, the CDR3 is TGCAGTGCTAGGTCTAGCGGGGAGACCTACAATGAGCAGTTCTTC. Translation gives CSARSSGETYNEQFF.

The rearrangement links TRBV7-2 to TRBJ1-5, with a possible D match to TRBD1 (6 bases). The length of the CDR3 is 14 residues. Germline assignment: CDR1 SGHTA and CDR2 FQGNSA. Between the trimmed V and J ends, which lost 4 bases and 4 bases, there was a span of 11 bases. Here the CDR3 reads CASSSDGQNQPQHF. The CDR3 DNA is TGTGCCAGCAGCTCGGACGGACAGAATCAGCCCCAGCATTTT.

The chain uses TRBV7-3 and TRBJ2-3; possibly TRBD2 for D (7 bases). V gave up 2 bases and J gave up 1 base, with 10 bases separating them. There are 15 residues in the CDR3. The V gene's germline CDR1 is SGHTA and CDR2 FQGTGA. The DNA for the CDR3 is TGTGCCAGCAGCTTAGGCGGGGGCCGCACAGATACGCAGTATTTT. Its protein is CASSLGGGRTDTQYF.

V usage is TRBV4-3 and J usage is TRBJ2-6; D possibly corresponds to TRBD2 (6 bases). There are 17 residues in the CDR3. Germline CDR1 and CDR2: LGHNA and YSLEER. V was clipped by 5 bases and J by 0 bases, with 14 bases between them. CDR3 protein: CASSEAGHRSGANVLTF. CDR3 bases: TGCGCCAGCAGCGAAGCGGGTCATCGCTCTGGGGCCAACGTCCTGACTTTC.

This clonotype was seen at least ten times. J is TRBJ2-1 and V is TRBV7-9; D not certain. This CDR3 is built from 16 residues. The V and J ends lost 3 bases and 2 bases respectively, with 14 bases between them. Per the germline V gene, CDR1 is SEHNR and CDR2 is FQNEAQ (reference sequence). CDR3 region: CASSLGWARTYNEQFF. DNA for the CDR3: TGTGCCAGCAGCTTGGGTTGGGCCCGTACCTACAATGAGCAGTTCTTC.

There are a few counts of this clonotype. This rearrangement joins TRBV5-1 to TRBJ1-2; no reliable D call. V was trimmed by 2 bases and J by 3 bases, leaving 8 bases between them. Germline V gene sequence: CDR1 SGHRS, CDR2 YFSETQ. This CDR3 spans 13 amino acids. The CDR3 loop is CASSLGDDYGYTF. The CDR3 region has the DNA TGCGCCAGCAGCTTAGGAGATGACTATGGCTACACCTTC.

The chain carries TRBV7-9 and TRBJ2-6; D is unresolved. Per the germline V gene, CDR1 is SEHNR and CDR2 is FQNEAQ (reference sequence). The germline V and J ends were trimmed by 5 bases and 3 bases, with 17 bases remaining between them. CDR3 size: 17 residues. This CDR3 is CASSAPPSLRGANVLTF. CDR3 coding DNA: TGTGCCAGCAGCGCCCCCCCTTCCCTTCGTGGGGCCAACGTCCTGACTTTC.

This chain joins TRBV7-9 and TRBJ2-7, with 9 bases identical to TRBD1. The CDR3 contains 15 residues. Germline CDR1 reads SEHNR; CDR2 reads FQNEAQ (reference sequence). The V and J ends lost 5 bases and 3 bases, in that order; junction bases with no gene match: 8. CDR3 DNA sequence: TGTGCCAGCAGCCCCCCGACAGGGGGGAGCTACGAGCAGTACTTC. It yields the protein CASSPPTGGSYEQYF. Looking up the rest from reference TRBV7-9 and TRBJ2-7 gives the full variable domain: DTGVSQNPRHKITKRGQNVTFRCDPISEHNRLYWYRQTLGQGPEFLTYFQNEAQLEKSRLLSDRFSAERPKGSFSTLEIQRTEQGDSAMYLCASSPPTGGSYEQYFGPGTRLTVT.

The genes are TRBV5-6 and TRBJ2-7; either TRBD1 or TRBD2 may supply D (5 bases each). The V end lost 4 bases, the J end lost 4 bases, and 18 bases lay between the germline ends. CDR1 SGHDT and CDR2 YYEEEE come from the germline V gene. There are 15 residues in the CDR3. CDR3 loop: CASSMPPGPTYEQYF. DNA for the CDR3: TGTGCCAGCAGCATGCCCCCGGGACCGACTTACGAGCAGTACTTC.